This T cell receptor beta chain appears in the sequencing data of a study of cytomegalovirus exposure and HLA in healthy donors. Study-wide points: In a later analysis, V- and J-gene trimming of beta chains associated with a DCLRE1C missense variant, replicated independently.

The CDR3 is 14 amino acids. The V gene end was trimmed by 6 bases and the J gene end by 3 bases; junction bases not matched to a gene: 3. Germline values: CDR1 MNHEY, CDR2 SMNVEV (reference sequence). A few counts support this clone. No antigen is known for it. Primers for the PCR totalled 60 Vbeta and 13 Jbeta. Repertoires were generated with immunoSEQ multiplex PCR, while TCRdb's copy carries only in-frame clones and drops some. The table shows 150,000 to 180,000 clones, with around 68% occurring only once. The receptor was isolated from a man aged 25 to 45 in good health and CMV-seronegative. The chain is built from TRBV27 and TRBJ2-1; 9 bases are a match to TRBD1. Sequencing input: PBMCs. The CDR3 is CASRGTGIYNEQFF. Written as DNA, the CDR3 is TGTGCCAGCAGAGGGACAGGGATCTACAATGAGCAGTTCTTC.